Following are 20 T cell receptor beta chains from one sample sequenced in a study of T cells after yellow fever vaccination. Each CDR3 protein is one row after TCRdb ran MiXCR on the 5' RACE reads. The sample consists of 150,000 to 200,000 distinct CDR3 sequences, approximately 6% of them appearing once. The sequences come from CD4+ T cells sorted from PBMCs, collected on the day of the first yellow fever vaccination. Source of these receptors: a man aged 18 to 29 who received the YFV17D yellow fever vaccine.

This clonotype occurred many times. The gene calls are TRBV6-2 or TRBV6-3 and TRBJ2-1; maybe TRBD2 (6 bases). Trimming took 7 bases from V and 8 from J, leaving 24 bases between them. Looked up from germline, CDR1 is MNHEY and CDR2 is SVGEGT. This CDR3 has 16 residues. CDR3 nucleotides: TGTGCCAGCACCCTCCGCGGGGCGGTGAGGGCCCATGAGCAGTTCTTC. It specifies CASTLRGAVRAHEQFF.

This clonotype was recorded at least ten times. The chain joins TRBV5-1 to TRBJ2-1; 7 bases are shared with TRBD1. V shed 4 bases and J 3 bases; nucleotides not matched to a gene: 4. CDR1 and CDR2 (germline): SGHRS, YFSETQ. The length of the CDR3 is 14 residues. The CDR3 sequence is CASSPGQHYNEQFF. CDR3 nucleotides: TGCGCCAGCAGCCCGGGACAGCACTACAATGAGCAGTTCTTC.

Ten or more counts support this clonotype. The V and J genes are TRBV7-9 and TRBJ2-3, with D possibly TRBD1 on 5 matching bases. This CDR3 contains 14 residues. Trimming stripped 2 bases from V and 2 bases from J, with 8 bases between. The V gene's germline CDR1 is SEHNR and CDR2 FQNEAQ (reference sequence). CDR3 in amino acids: CASSLRQYTDTQYF. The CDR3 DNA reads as TGTGCCAGCAGCTTACGACAGTACACAGATACGCAGTATTTT.

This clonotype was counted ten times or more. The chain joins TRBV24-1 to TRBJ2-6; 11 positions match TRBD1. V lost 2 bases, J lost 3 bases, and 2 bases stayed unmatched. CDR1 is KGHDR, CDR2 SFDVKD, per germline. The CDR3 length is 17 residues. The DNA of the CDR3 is TGTGCCACCAGTGATTGGACAGGGGGCGGTGGGGCCAACGTCCTGACTTTC. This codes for CATSDWTGGGGANVLTF.

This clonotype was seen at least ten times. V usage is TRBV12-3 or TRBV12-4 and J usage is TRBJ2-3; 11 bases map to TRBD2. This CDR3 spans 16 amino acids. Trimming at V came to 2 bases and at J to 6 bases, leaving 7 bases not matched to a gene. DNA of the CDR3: TGTGCCAGCAGTTTAAGGCTAGCGGGGGGTGGGGATACGCAGTATTTT. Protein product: CASSLRLAGGGDTQYF.

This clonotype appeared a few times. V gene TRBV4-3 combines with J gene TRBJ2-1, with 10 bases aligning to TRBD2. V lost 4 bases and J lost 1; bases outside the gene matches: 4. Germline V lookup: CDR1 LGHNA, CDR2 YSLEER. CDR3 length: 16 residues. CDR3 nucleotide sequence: TGCGCCAGCAGCCCTAGAGCGGGGGGGTCCTACAATGAGCAGTTCTTC. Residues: CASSPRAGGSYNEQFF.

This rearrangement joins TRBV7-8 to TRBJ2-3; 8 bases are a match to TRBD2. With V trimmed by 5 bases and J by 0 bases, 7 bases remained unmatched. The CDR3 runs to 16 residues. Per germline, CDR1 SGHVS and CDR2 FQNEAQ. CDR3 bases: TGTGCCAGCAGCCCGCGGGGGGCCCTTAGCACAGATACGCAGTATTTT. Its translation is CASSPRGALSTDTQYF.

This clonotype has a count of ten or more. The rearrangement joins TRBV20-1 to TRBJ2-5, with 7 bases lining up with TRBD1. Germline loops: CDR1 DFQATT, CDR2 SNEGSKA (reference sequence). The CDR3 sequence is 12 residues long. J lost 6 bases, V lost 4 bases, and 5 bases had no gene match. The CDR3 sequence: CSAKRTGKTQYF. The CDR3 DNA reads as TGCAGTGCTAAAAGGACAGGAAAGACCCAGTACTTC.

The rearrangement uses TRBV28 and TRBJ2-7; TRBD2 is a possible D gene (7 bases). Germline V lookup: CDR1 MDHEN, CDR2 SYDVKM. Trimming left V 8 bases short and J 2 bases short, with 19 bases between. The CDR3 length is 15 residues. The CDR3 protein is CASPWGGPRTYEQYF. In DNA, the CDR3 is TGTGCCAGCCCCTGGGGGGGGCCGAGAACCTACGAGCAGTACTTC.

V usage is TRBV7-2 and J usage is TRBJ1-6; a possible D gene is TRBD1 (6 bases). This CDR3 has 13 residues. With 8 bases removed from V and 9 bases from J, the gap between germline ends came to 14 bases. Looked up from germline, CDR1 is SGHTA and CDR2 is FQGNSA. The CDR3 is CASSRGVGSPLHF. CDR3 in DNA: TGTGCCAGCTCGAGGGGGGTAGGTTCACCCCTCCACTTT.

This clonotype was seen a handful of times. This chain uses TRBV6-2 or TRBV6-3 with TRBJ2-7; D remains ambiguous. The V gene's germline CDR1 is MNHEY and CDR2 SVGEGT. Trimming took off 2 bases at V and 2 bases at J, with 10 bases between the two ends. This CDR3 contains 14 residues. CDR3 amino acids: CASSYRGRAYEQYV. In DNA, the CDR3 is TGTGCCAGCAGTTACCGCGGCCGAGCCTACGAGCAGTACGTC.

The CDR3 is CASSFSGYEQFF. CDR3 coding DNA: TGCGCCAGCAGCTTCAGCGGGTATGAGCAGTTCTTC. The chain couples TRBV5-1 to TRBJ2-1; D might be TRBD2 (6 bases). V lost 2 bases and J lost 8, with 8 bases in between. This CDR3 comprises 12 residues. Germline CDR1 reads SGHRS; CDR2 reads YFSETQ.

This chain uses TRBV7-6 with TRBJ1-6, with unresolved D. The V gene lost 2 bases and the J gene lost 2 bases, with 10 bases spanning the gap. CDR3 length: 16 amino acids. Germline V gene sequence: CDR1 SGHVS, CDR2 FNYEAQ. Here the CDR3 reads CASSLSAGTYNSPLHF. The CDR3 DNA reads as TGTGCCAGCAGCTTAAGCGCCGGGACCTATAATTCACCCCTCCACTTT.

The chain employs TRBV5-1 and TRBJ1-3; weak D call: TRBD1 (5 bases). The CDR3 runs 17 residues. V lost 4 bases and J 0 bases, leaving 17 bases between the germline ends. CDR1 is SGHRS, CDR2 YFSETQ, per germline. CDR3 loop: CASSPGGRINSGNTIYF. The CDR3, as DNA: TGCGCCAGCAGCCCGGGGGGACGGATAAACTCTGGAAACACCATATATTTT.

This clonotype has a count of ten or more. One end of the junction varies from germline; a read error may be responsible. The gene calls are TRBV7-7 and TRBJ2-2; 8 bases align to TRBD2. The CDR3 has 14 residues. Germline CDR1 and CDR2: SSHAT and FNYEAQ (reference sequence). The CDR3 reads CASSVTSGAGELFF. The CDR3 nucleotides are TGTGCTAGCAGCGTAACTAGCGGCGCCGGGGAGCTGTTTTTT.

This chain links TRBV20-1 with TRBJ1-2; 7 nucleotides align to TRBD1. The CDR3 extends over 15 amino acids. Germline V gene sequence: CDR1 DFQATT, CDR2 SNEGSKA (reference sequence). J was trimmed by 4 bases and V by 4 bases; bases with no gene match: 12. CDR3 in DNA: TGCAGTGCTATAGCGACAGGGTCAGATCTCTATGGCTACACCTTC. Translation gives CSAIATGSDLYGYTF.

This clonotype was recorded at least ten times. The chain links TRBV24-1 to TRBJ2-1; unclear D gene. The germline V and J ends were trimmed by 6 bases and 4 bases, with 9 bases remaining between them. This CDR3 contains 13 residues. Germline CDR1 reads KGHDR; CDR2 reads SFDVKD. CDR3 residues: CATSRQEYNEQFF. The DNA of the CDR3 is TGTGCCACCAGTCGGCAGGAGTACAATGAGCAGTTCTTC.

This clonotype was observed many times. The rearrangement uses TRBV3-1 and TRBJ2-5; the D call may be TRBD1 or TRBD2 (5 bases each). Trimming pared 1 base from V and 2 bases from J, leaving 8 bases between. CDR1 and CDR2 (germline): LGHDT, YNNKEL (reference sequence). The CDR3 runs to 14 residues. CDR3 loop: CASSQGDGQETQYF. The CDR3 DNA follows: TGTGCCAGCAGCCAAGGGGACGGTCAAGAGACCCAGTACTTC.

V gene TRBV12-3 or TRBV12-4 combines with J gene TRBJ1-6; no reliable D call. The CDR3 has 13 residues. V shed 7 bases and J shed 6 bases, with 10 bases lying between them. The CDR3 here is CASTETPNSPLHF. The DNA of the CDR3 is TGTGCCAGCACCGAGACTCCTAATTCACCCCTCCACTTT.

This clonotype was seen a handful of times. The CDR3 DNA reads TGTGCCAGCAGCGCGGGTCCAAATTCACCCCTCCACTTT. It specifies CASSAGPNSPLHF. The chain uses TRBV7-9 and TRBJ1-6; D is unclear. The CDR3 loop spans 13 amino acids. Deletions cut 5 bases from V and 7 bases from J, with 9 bases between. The germline V gene encodes CDR1 SEHNR and CDR2 FQNEAQ (reference sequence). Full variable domain (rest looked up from reference TRBV7-9 and TRBJ1-6): DTGVSQNPRHKITKRGQNVTFRCDPISEHNRLYWYRQTLGQGPEFLTYFQNEAQLEKSRLLSDRFSAERPKGSFSTLEIQRTEQGDSAMYLCASSAGPNSPLHFGNGTRLTVT.